This TCR beta chain was documented in a study of CD8 T cells in ankylosing spondylitis. This clonotype has more than one count but fewer than ten. Its antigen is still unknown. TCRdb analysed the 5' RACE reads with MiXCR anew, one entry per CDR3 protein. The repertoire holds around 340,000 distinct CDR3 sequences, 20% seen once, with about 12% in the top ten. Per the germline V gene, CDR1 is SEHNR and CDR2 is FQNEAQ (reference sequence). The CDR3 is made up of 15 amino acids. V lost 0 bases, J lost 2 bases, and 10 bases lay in between. Regarding the study as a whole: Significant enrichment of disease-linked clones was reported in matched ankylosing spondylitis synovial fluid.

The receptor comes from a male donor with ankylosing spondylitis or in good health (not recorded which). The chain combines TRBV7-9 with TRBJ1-2; D gene ambiguous. Sample: blood, either unsorted or a sorted T cell fraction (not recorded which). CDR3 DNA sequence: TGTGCCAGCAGCTTAGCGGTGATGGGAAACTATGGCTACACCTTC. Encoded protein: CASSLAVMGNYGYTF.